Following are 15 T cell receptor beta chains from one sample sequenced in a study of T cells in women clearing cervical HPV infection. Profiling relied on immunoSEQ multiplex PCR, and the TCRdb table lists in-frame clones only, not all of them. Here the sample table reports 34,000 or so clones. What was sequenced was blood buffy coat. These receptors were taken from a woman between 18 and 75 years old with a cervical HPV16 infection that either progressed to CIN3+ or cleared (not recorded which).

As for this clone: The read terminates 3 residues ahead of where the CDR3 ends, so the germline J gene completes it. This rearrangement joins TRBV6-1 to TRBJ1-1; perhaps TRBD1 as D (5 bases). This CDR3 comprises 14 residues. The V end was cut by 2 bases, the J end by 0 bases, with 7 bases between. Germline loops: CDR1 MNHNS, CDR2 SASEGT. The CDR3 region is CASSERGMNTEAFF. CDR3 DNA, as far as it was read: TGTGCCAGCAGTGAACGGGGGATGAACACTGAA.

As to this clone: The read is 3 residues too short to cover the CDR3 end, so that end is filled in from the germline J gene. The sample contains more than one DNA sequence encoding this CDR3. The chain joins TRBV6-1 to TRBJ2-7; D may be TRBD1 (6 bases). Per the germline V gene, CDR1 is MNHNS and CDR2 is SASEGT. The CDR3 covers 14 residues. The V gene lost 1 base and the J gene lost 4 bases, with 11 bases spanning the gap. The DNA read from the CDR3 is TGTGCCAGCAGTGAAGGCTGGGGGCGGTACGAG. Protein product: CASSEGWGRYE. The entire CDR3 protein is CASSEGWGRYEQYF.

Of note for this clone: Sequencing ends 3 residues short of the CDR3 end; the germline J gene provides the rest. This chain uses TRBV29-1 with TRBJ1-1; no clear D. Trimming stripped 7 bases from V and 1 base from J, with 13 bases between. The germline V gene has CDR1 SQVTM and CDR2 ANQGSEA. The CDR3 is 13 residues long. The CDR3 loop is CSAVKGQNTEAFF. CDR3 DNA (partial): TGCAGCGCTGTCAAGGGCCAGAACACTGAA.

Worth noting for this clone: Coverage ceases 3 residues before the CDR3 finishes, and the germline J gene fills in the end. This rearrangement joins TRBV5-1 to TRBJ1-1; 8 bases map to TRBD1. Per the germline V gene, CDR1 is SGHRS and CDR2 is YFSETQ. The CDR3 covers 14 residues. CDR3 bases read: TGCGCCAGCAGCTTTACAGGGGGACAGCAAGAA. It codes for CASSFTGGQQE. The full CDR3 reads CASSFTGGQQEAFF.

With regard to this clone: Read sequence stops 3 residues before the CDR3 end, and the germline J gene provides the missing end. This sequence joins TRBV2 and TRBJ1-2; 10 positions match TRBD1. Germline V lookup: CDR1 SNHLY, CDR2 FYNNEI. CDR3 length equals 16 residues. Incomplete CDR3 DNA: TGTGCCAGCAGTGTTCGGGACAGGGGAGGGACCTACGAC. This gives the protein CASSVRDRGGTYD. The full CDR3 protein is CASSVRDRGGTYDYTF.

Details on this clone: The CDR3 end is not reached by the read, which stops 3 residues before it; the germline J gene fills it in. This rearrangement joins TRBV7-9 to TRBJ1-1; tentative D call: TRBD1 (5 bases). The germline V gene has CDR1 SEHNR and CDR2 FQNEAQ (reference sequence). CDR3 length: 13 amino acids. CDR3: CSTEASGGETAFF. The CDR3 DNA, read in part, is TGTTCCACGGAGGCTAGCGGGGGGGAGACA.

Points on this clone: Coverage ceases 3 residues before the CDR3 finishes, and the germline J gene fills in the end. Other DNA sequences of this sample code for an identical CDR3. The V call is TRBV11-2, the J call TRBJ2-5, with 7 bases fitting TRBD2. V trimming: 2 bases; J trimming: 4 bases; junction bases outside the gene matches: 7. From germline, CDR1 is SGHAT and CDR2 FQNNGV. The CDR3 consists of 15 residues. CDR3 DNA, as far as it was read: TGTGCCAGCAGCTTATTGTCAACTAGCGCAGAGACC. Protein sequence: CASSLLSTSAET. In full, the CDR3 reads CASSLLSTSAETQYF.

On this clone: The DNA ends 3 residues before the CDR3 does, and the rest of the CDR3 is filled in from the germline J gene. The chain links TRBV7-2 to TRBJ2-4; the match to TRBD1 covers 8 bases. CDR1 is SGHTA, CDR2 FQGNSA, per germline. The CDR3 sequence is 12 residues long. CDR3 DNA, as far as it was read: TGTGCCAGCAGTCGGGGACAGGAGGGT. The encoded protein is CASSRGQEG. The full CDR3 is CASSRGQEGQYF.

A remark on this clone: Read sequence stops 3 residues before the CDR3 end, and the germline J gene provides the missing end. The chain uses TRBV5-8 and TRBJ2-7, with D unclear. This CDR3 has 15 amino acids. V lost 7 bases and J lost 2, with 19 bases in between. Germline V gene sequence: CDR1 SGHTS, CDR2 YDEGEE. Here the CDR3 reads CASPPGQAKAYEQYF. CDR3 DNA (partial): TGTGCCAGCCCCCCTGGGCAGGCAAAGGCCTACGAG.

On this clone: With the read ending 3 residues before the CDR3 end, the germline J gene is used to fill in that end. This chain joins TRBV7-9 and TRBJ2-3, with a possible D match to TRBD1 (5 bases). The CDR3 is 15 amino acids. Germline-derived CDR1 and CDR2 are SEHNR and FQNEAQ (reference sequence). Trimming removed 5 bases from V and 4 bases from J, with 16 bases in between. This CDR3 is CASSPTPRAADTQYF. Incomplete CDR3 DNA: TGTGCCAGCAGCCCTACCCCCAGGGCCGCAGATACG.

For this clone: One end of the junction fails to match germline, which may point to a read error. With the read ending 3 residues before the CDR3 end, the germline J gene is used to fill in that end. This CDR3 is also generated by other DNA sequences in the sample. The gene calls are TRBV7-8 and TRBJ1-3, with D uncertain. Germline V gene data show CDR1 as SGHVS and CDR2 as FQNEAQ. CDR3 length: 13 amino acids. The CDR3 DNA, read in part, is TGTGCCAGCAGGGGCTACTCTGGAAACACA. It specifies CASRGYSGNT. The whole CDR3 is CASRGYSGNTIYF.

The CDR3 sequence is CASSLGQSSGNTIYF. The CDR3 bases that were read are TGTGCCAGCAGCTTAGGGCAGAGCTCTGGAAACACC. The genes are TRBV7-2 and TRBJ1-3; D remains unclear. The DNA ends 3 residues before the CDR3 does, and the rest of the CDR3 is filled in from the germline J gene. The length of the CDR3 is 15 residues. V was shortened by 1 base and J by 0 bases, with 7 bases between the two germline ends. Germline V gene sequence: CDR1 SGHTA, CDR2 FQGNSA.

Concerning this clone itself: The CDR3 end lies 3 residues beyond the end of the read and is filled in from the germline J gene. V and J are TRBV19 and TRBJ2-6; no definite D call. V shed 10 bases and J shed 0 bases, with 13 bases lying between them. This CDR3 contains 15 residues. Germline CDR1 is LNHDA and CDR2 is SQIVND (reference sequence). The covered CDR3 bases are TGTGCCACCGGTGATCTGTACTCTGGGGCCAACGTC. Amino acid sequence: CATGDLYSGANV. The full CDR3 reads CATGDLYSGANVLTF.

A note on this clone: From the germline J gene comes the end of the CDR3, since the read stops 3 residues before it. The J gene is TRBJ2-6, the V gene TRBV29-1; 7 bases are a match to TRBD2. Germline V gives CDR1 SQVTM, CDR2 ANQGSEA. With 5 bases clipped from V and 2 bases from J, the junction kept 9 bases outside the gene matches. The CDR3 is made up of 16 amino acids. The sequenced part of the CDR3 DNA is TGCAGCGTTACCACGTGGGGGGGGGCTGGGGCCAACGTC. It codes for CSVTTWGGAGANV. The complete CDR3 sequence is CSVTTWGGAGANVLTF.

A remark on this clone: The DNA ends 3 residues before the CDR3 does, and the rest of the CDR3 is filled in from the germline J gene. The chain joins TRBV12-3 or TRBV12-4 to TRBJ2-1; 10 bases agree with TRBD2. V shed 4 bases and J 7 bases; nucleotides not matched to a gene: 4. CDR3 length: 14 amino acids. The sequenced part of the CDR3 DNA is TGTGCCAGCAGTTCTAGCGGGAGCCTAAATGAG. Its protein product is CASSSSGSLNE. The whole CDR3 sequence reads CASSSSGSLNEQFF.